The present entry profiles one T cell receptor (beta chain) with its context. Its antigen is undetermined. The approximately 120-subject validation cohort, separate from the roughly 670-subject first cohort, included the donors. This sample was included in a study of cytomegalovirus exposure and HLA in healthy donors. Study observations and caveats: The tendency of first-cohort TCR clusters to co-occur in the 90 to 150 validation repertoires emerged from a later analysis. A classifier reportedly called cytomegalovirus status with high sensitivity and specificity. The study designated 164 TCR beta chains cytomegalovirus-associated.

Germline CDR1 SGHVS, CDR2 FNYEAQ. The V and J ends lost 3 bases and 7 bases, in that order; junction bases with no gene match: 11. CDR3 size: 16 residues. TCRdb's table, derived via immunoSEQ multiplex PCR, lists solely in-frame clones and lacks some. The sample holds 150,000 to 200,000 clones, more than 70% seen once. The chain uses TRBV7-6 and TRBJ2-1; 8 nucleotides align to TRBD2. Sequenced input: PBMCs. The clonotype originates from a man in his thirties or forties in good health and CMV-seropositive. The CDR3 loop is CASSLGAGAGGNEQFF. CDR3 in DNA: TGTGCCAGCAGCTTGGGAGCGGGGGCCGGAGGGAATGAGCAGTTCTTC.